This paragraph reports one TCR beta chain. Authors' analysis steps: Amplification of reference gene primers provided the estimated nucleated cell counts. Repertoires were generated with immunoSEQ multiplex PCR, while TCRdb's copy carries only in-frame clones and drops some. V and J calls and clone size follow that table, whereas D and trimming were derived from the DNA. The sample holds approximately 160,000 clones, roughly 90% seen once. The record originates from a study of blood T cell repertoires in COVID-19. Study summary: The samples span acute and convalescent COVID-19 from the United States, Italy and Spain. From T cells, B-cell-depleted T cells, or PBMCs came the material, which was cDNA or gDNA.

The germline gives CDR1 KGHSH, CDR2 LQKENI. CDR3 size: 15 residues. Trimming took 3 bases from V and 1 from J, leaving 12 bases between them. The receptor comes from a woman in her 70s with acute or convalescent COVID-19. The sequenced sample was peripheral blood. The V call is TRBV18, the J call TRBJ2-5, with a weak D call TRBD1 (5 bases). The CDR3 nucleotides read TGTGCCAGCTCACCTTCGGTCAGGGCCCAAGAGACCCAGTACTTC. Translating it yields CASSPSVRAQETQYF.